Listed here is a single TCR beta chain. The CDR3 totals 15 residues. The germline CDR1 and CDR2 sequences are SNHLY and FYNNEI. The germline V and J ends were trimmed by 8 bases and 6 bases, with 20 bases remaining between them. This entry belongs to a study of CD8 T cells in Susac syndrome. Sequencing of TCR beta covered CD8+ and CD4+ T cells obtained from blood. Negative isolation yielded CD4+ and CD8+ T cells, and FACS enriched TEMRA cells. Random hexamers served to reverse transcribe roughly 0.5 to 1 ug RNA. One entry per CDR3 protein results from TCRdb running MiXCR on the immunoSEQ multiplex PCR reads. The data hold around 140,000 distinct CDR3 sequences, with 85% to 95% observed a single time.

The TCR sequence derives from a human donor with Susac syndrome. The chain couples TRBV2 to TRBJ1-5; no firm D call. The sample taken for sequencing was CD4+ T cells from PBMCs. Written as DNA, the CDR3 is TGTGCCAGCTCTCCCATTCCACGGGGAGGTCAGCCCCAGCATTTT. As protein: CASSPIPRGGQPQHF.